This T cell receptor beta chain was captured in a study of shared clonotypes between healthy human individuals. Findings and limits, study-wide: Approximately 4.6% of naive CD4 clonotypes were common to a few donors. Sharing of clonotypes among donors was expected to vary with sequencing depth.

Sequencing was at deep level. Replicate PCRs for sorted subsets used about 200 ng DNA; this equaled 25,000 to 30,000 T cell genomes. TCRdb's table, derived via immunoSEQ multiplex PCR, lists solely in-frame clones and lacks some. This sample carries 1,500,000 or so clones, approximately 98.5% of them seen once, and the ten largest clones take about 0.34%. For this clone: The target antigen is unknown.

The V end was cut by 6 bases, the J end by 3 bases, with 12 bases between. The germline V gene encodes CDR1 KGHSH and CDR2 LQKENI. The CDR3 covers 14 residues. Sequencing input: naive CD4+ T cells sorted from blood. The subset is: CD45RA+ positively selected. This clonotype originated in a man aged 25 to 45 in good health. The V gene is TRBV18, the J gene TRBJ1-5; D is unclear. The CDR3 loop reads CASSPSGDNQPQHF. The CDR3 nucleotides read TGTGCCAGCTCGCCTTCCGGGGACAATCAGCCCCAGCATTTT.